Listed here is a single T cell receptor beta chain. The antigen is undetermined. The CDR3 is made up of 14 amino acids. CDR1 SGHRS and CDR2 YFSETQ come from the germline V gene. V was shortened by 4 bases and J by 5 bases, with 14 bases between the two germline ends. Libraries were prepared by immunoSEQ multiplex PCR; TCRdb keeps only in-frame clonotypes and omits some of them. Of tens of thousands of clones in the sample, about 81% were seen once. The data were taken from a study of T cells in narcolepsy. Findings and limits, study-wide: Same-patient CSF and blood CD4+ T cell clonotypes included HCRT-specific and TRIB2-specific autoreactive ones.

The sequence was collected from a human donor in good health. Sequenced material: memory (CD45RA-) CD4+ T cells from blood. J is TRBJ2-3 and V is TRBV5-1, with unresolved D. The CDR3, as DNA: TGCGCCAGCAGCAAGACGGGTAGGGTAGATACGCAGTATTTT. Encoded protein: CASSKTGRVDTQYF.